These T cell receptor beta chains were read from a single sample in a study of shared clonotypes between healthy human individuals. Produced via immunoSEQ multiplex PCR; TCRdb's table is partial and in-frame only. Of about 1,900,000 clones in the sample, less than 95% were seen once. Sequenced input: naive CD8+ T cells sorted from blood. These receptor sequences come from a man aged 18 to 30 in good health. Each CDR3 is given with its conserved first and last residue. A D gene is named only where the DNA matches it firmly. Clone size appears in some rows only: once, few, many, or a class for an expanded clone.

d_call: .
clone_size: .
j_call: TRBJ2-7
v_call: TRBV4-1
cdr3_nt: TGCGCCAGCAGCCCTTCGGACGTTTCCTACGAGCAGTACTTC
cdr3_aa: CASSPSDVSYEQYF

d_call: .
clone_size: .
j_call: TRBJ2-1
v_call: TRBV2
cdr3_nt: TGTGCCAGCAGTGAGGAATACCAAACCGGGAGTTCAGGGGGCAATGAGCAGTTCTTC
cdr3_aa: CASSEEYQTGSSGGNEQFF

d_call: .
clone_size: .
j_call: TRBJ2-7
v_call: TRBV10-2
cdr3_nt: TGCGCCAGCAGTGAGGCCGGGACAACGATGTACGAGCAGTACTTC
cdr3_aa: CASSEAGTTMYEQYF

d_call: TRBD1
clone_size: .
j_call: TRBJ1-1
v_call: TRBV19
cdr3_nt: TGTGCCAGTACCACAGGGGGCGGGGACACTGAAGCTTTCTTT
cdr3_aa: CASTTGGGDTEAFF

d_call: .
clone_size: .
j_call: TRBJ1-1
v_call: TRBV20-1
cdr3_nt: TGCAGTGCGGCCCCCGGCACTGAAGCTTTCTTT
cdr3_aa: CSAAPGTEAFF

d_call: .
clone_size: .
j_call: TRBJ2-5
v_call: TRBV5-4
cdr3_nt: TGTGCCAGCAGCTTGGGAGGGGCAGAGACCCAGTACTTC
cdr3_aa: CASSLGGAETQYF

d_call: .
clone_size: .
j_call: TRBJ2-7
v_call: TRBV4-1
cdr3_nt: TGCGCCAGCAGCCAGGCCGGGACTCCCGGCTACGAGCAGTACTTC
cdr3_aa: CASSQAGTPGYEQYF

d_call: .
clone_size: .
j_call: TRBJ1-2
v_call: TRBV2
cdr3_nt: TGTGCCAGCAGTGAATTCCGGGATTATGGCTACACCTTC
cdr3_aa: CASSEFRDYGYTF

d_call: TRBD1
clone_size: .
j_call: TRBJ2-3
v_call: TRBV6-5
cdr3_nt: TGTGCCAGCAGCCAGACAGGGAAGAGGGATACGCAGTATTTT
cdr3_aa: CASSQTGKRDTQYF

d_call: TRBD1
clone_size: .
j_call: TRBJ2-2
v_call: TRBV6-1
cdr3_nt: TGTGCCAGCAGTGAAGAACCCAGGGGGCGCGTCGGGGAGCTGTTTTTT
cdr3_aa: CASSEEPRGRVGELFF

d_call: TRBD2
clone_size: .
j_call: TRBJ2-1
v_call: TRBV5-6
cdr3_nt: TGTGCCAGCAGCTTAGGTTGGAGCGGGGGCTCCTACAATGAGCAGTTCTTC
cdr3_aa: CASSLGWSGGSYNEQFF

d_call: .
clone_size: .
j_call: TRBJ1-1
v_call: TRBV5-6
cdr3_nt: TGTGCCAGCAGCTTGGGCGGGACTCTAGGTGCTGAAGCTTTCTTT
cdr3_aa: CASSLGGTLGAEAFF

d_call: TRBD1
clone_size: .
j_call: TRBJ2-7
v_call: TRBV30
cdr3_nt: TGTGCCTGGAGCCCGGGACAGGGCGTCTACGAGCAGTACTTC
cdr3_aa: CAWSPGQGVYEQYF

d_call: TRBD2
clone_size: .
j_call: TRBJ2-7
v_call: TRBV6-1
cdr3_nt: TGTGCCAGCGGACTAGCGGGAATCTACGAGCAGTACTTC
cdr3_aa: CASGLAGIYEQYF

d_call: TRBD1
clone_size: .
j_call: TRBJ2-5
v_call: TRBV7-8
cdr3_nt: TGTGCCACTCGGACAGGGGAAGAGACCCAGTACTTC
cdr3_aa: CATRTGEETQYF

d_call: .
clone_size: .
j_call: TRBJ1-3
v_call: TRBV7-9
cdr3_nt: TGTGCCAGCAGCTTAGCTTGGGCGGATGGAAACACCATATATTTT
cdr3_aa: CASSLAWADGNTIYF

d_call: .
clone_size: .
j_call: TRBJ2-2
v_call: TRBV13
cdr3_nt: TGTGCCAGCAGCGTTTCTATTGGAGAGCTGTTTTTT
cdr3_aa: CASSVSIGELFF

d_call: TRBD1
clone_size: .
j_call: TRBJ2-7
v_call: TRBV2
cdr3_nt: TGTGCCAGCAGCCACACCCCCCGGGACAGGGCCTCCTACGAGCAGTACTTC
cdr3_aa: CASSHTPRDRASYEQYF

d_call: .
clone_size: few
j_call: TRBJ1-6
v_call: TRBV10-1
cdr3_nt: TGCGCCAGCAGTGAGCGGCTAGATTCACCCCTCCACTTT
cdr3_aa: CASSERLDSPLHF

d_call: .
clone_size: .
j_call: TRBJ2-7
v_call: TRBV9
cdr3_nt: TGTGCCAGCAGCGTAGCACTACTATCCTACGAGCAGTACTTC
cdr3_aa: CASSVALLSYEQYF

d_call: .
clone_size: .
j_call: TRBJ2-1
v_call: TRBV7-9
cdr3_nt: TGTGCCAGCAGCCCGCCCTTCGGGCGGGAACGCTACAATGAGCAGTTCTTC
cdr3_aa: CASSPPFGRERYNEQFF

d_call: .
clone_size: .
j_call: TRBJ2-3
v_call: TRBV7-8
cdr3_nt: TGTGCCAGCAGCTTATTGGACGGAAAGGATACGCAGTATTTT
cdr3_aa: CASSLLDGKDTQYF

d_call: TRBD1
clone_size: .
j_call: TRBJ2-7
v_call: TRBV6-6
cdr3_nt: TGTGCCGCCGAAGGACAGGAGCCCTACGAGCAGTACTTC
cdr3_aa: CAAEGQEPYEQYF

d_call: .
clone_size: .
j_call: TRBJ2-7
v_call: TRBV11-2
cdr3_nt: TGTGCCAGCAGCTTAGTTCGCGCCTACGAGCAGTACTTC
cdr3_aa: CASSLVRAYEQYF

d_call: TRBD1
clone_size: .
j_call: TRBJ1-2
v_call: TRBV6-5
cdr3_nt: TGTGCCAGCAGTTACGGGGGGACAGGGAATGGCTACACCTTC
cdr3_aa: CASSYGGTGNGYTF

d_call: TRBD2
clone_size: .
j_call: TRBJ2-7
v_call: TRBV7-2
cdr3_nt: TGTGCCAGCAGCCCCTACGGGGGGGGCGAGCAGTACTTC
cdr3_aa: CASSPYGGGEQYF

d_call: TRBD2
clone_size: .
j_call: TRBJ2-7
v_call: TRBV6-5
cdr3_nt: TGTGCCAGCAGTTACGAGAGCGGGAGTCCCTACGAGCAGTACTTC
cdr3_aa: CASSYESGSPYEQYF

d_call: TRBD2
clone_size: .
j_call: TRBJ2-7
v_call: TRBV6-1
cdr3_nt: TGTGCCAGCAGTGAAGTGGGAGGACTAGCGGGTACCTACGAGCAGTACTTC
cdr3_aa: CASSEVGGLAGTYEQYF

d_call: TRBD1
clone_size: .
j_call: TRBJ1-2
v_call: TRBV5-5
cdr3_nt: TGTGCCAGCAGCCCCGGTCCAACAGGGGTTGTCGGTGGCTACACCTTC
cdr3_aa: CASSPGPTGVVGGYTF